This T cell receptor beta chain was identified during a study of cytomegalovirus exposure and HLA in healthy donors. A remark on this clone: Its antigen is currently unknown.

Germline CDR1 LNHDA, CDR2 SQIVND (reference sequence). V trimming: 5 bases; J trimming: 4 bases; junction bases outside the gene matches: 1. This CDR3 comprises 13 residues. The primer mix had 60 Vbeta and 13 Jbeta primers. The repertoire was sequenced with immunoSEQ multiplex PCR; TCRdb's copy has only in-frame clones and lacks some. The repertoire holds about 170,000 clones, with more than 80% as singletons. Study outcomes and limitations: The listing of roughly 160 TCR beta chains classed them as cytomegalovirus-associated.

The sequencing input was PBMCs. The V call is TRBV19, the J call TRBJ2-7; 11 bases are shared with TRBD2. This receptor was obtained from a woman aged 18-30 years in good health and CMV-seronegative. The CDR3 loop reads CASSVAGGYEQYF. CDR3 nucleotides: TGTGCCAGTAGTGTAGCGGGAGGGTACGAGCAGTACTTC.